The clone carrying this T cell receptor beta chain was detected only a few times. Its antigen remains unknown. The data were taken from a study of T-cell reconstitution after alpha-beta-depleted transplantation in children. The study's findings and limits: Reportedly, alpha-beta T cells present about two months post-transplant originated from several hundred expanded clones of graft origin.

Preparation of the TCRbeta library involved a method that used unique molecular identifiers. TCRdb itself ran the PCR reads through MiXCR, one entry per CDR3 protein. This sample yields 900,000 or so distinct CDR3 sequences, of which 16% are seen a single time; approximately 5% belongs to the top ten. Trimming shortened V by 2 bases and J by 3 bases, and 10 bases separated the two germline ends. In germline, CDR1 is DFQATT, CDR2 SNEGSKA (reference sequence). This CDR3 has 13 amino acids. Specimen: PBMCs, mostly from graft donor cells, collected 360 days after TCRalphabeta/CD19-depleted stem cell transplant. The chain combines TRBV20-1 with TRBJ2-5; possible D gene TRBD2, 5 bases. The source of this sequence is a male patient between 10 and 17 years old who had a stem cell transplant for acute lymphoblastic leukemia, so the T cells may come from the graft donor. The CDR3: CSARLAWEETQYF. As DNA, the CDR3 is TGCAGTGCTAGATTAGCGTGGGAAGAGACCCAGTACTTC.